This T cell receptor beta chain was recovered during a study of cytomegalovirus exposure and HLA in healthy donors. Study outcomes and limitations: When a later analysis was performed, an Asian-associated ancestry cluster reportedly had fewer N-insertions than the roughly 690-donor mean.

The CDR3 has 14 residues. Germline-derived CDR1 and CDR2 are PRHDT and FYEKMQ (reference sequence). Trimming shortened V by 5 bases and J by 1 base, and 11 bases separated the two germline ends. Concerning this clone itself: Its antigen is not known.

This PCR relied on a set of 60 Vbeta primers and 13 Jbeta primers. Measured with immunoSEQ multiplex PCR; TCRdb has only the in-frame clones, and not every one. The sample contains tens of thousands of clones, about nine tenths of which appear only once. The sequenced sample consisted of PBMCs. The origin of this receptor is a woman aged 40 to 49 in good health and CMV-seropositive. The genes are TRBV13 and TRBJ1-2; D is possibly TRBD1 (5 bases). This CDR3 reads CASSPGGVNYGYTF. The CDR3 region has the DNA TGTGCCAGCAGCCCAGGAGGGGTTAACTATGGCTACACCTTC.